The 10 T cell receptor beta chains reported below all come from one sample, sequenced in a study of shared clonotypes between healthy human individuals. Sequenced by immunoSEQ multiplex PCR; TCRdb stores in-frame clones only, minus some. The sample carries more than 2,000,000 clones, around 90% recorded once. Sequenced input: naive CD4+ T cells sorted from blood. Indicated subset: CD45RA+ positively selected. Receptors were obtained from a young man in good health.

The CDR3 loop is CSVEGTGDGYEQYF. In DNA form, the CDR3 reads TGCAGCGTTGAGGGGACAGGAGATGGCTACGAGCAGTACTTC. V and J are TRBV29-1 and TRBJ2-5; 8 bases are a match to TRBD1. The last part of the DNA fits TRBJ2-7 better; the J call may be wrong. The CDR3 covers 14 residues. The germline V gene encodes CDR1 SQVTM and CDR2 ANQGSEA.

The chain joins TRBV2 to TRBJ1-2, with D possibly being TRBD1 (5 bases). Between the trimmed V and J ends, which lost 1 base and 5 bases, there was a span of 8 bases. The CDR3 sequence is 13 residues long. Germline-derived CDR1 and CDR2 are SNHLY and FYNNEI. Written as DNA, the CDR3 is TGTGCCAGCAGTGAAGTTGCAGGGTATGGCTACACCTTC. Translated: CASSEVAGYGYTF.

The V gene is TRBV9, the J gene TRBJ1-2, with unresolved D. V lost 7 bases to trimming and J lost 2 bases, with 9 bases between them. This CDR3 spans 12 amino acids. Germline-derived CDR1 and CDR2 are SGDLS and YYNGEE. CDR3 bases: TGTGCCAGCGGGGTACAGAACTATGGCTACACCTTC. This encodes CASGVQNYGYTF. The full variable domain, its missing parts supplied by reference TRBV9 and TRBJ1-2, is DSGVTQTPKHLITATGQRVTLRCSPRSGDLSVYWYQQSLDQGLQFLIQYYNGEERAKGNILERFSAQQFPDLHSELNLSSLELGDSALYFCASGVQNYGYTFGSGTRLTVV.

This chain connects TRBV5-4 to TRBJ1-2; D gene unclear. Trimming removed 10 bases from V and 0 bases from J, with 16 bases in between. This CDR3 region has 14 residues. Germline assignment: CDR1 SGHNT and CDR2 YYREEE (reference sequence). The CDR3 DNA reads TGTGCCTCCACTAGCGGCTCATCTAACTATGGCTACACCTTC. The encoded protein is CASTSGSSNYGYTF.

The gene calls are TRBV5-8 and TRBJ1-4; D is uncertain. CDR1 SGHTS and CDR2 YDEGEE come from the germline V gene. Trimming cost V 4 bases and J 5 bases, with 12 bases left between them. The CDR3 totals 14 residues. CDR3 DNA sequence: TGTGCCAGCAGCCCCGAGCCCGGAAATGAAAAACTGTTTTTT. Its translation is CASSPEPGNEKLFF.

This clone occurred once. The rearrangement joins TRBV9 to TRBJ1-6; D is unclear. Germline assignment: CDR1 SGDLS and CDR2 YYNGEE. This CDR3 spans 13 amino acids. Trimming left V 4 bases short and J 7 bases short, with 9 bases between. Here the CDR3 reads CASSPIGNSPLHF. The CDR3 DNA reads TGTGCCAGCAGCCCGATCGGGAATTCACCCCTCCACTTT.

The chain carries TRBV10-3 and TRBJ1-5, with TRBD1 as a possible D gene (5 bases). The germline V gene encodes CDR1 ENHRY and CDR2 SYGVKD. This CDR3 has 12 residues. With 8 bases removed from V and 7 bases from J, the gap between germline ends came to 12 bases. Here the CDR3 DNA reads TGTGCCATCGGGGACGTCCCGCAGCCCCAGCATTTT. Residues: CAIGDVPQPQHF.

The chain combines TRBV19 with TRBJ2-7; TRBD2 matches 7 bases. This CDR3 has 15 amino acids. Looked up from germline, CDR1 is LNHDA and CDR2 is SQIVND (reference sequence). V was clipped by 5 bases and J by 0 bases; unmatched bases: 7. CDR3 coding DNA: TGTGCCAGTAGTTCCCGCGGGAGTGGCTCCTACGAGCAGTACTTC. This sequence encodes CASSSRGSGSYEQYF.

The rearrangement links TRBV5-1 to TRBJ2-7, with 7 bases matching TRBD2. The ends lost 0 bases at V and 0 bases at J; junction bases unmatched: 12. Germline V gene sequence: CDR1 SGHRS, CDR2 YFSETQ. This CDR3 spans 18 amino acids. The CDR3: CASSLASVRGGTSYEQYF. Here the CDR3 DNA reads TGCGCCAGCAGCTTGGCCTCCGTACGCGGGGGAACCTCCTACGAGCAGTACTTC.

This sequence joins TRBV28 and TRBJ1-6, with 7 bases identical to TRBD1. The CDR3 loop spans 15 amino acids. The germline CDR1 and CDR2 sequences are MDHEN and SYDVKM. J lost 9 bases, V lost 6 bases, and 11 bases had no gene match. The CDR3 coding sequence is TGTGCCAGCAGACCTGACAGGGCGCTGGGTTCACCCCTCCACTTT. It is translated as CASRPDRALGSPLHF.